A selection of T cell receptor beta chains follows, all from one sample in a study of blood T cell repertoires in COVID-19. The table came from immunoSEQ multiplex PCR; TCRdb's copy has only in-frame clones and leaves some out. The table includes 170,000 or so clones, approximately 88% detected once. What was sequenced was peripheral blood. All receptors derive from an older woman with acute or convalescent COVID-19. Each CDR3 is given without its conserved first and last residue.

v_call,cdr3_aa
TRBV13,ASSLPWGGATDTQY
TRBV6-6,ASPQTSNEQF
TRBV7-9,ASSLGADVSTDTQY
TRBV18,ASSPPGQYLLEKLF
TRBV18,ASSPRQGTSSGANVLT
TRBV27,ASSNGNEQF
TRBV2,ASSPKQGGGLGY
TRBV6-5,ASSYSSRGGYT
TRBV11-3,ASSLGGTVSTETQY
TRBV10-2,ASSVGRTGGGYT
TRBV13,ASSLGQTNEKLF
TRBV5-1,ASSLERGNYGYT
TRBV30,AWSRPDLTRGGEQY
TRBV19,ASSIGNREQQPQH